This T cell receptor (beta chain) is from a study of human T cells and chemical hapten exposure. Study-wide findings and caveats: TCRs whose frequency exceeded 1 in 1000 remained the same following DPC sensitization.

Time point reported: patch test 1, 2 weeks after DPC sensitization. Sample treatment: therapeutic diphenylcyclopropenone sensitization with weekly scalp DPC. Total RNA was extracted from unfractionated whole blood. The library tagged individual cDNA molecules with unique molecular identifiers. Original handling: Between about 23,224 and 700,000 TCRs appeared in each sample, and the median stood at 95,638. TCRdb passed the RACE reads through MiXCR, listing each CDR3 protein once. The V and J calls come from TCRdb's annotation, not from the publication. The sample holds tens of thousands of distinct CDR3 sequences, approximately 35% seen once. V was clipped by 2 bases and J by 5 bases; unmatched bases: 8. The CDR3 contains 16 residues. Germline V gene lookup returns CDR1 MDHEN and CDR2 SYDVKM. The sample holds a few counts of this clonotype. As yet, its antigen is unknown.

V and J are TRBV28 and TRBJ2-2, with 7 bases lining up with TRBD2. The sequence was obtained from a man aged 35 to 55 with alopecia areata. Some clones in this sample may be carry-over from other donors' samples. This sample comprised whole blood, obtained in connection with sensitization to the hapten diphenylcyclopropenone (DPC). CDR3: CASSLERTRGTGELFF. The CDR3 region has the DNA TGTGCCAGCAGTTTAGAACGGACTAGAGGGACCGGGGAGCTGTTTTTT.